Below are 10 T cell receptor beta chains sequenced from a single sample in a study of blood T cell repertoires in COVID-19. TCRdb's copy holds only in-frame clones and misses some; the assay was immunoSEQ multiplex PCR. The sample shows about 440,000 clones, about 91% of them seen only once. Material: peripheral blood. The receptors shown here come from a woman in her forties or fifties with COVID-19, enrolled during active disease.

V gene TRBV6-5 combines with J gene TRBJ1-2; TRBD1 matches 11 bases. Germline V gene data show CDR1 as MNHEY and CDR2 as SVGAGI. The CDR3 is 15 amino acids. V lost 9 bases and J lost 8; bases outside the gene matches: 14. CDR3 sequence: CARSGARTGGGGYTF. Here the CDR3 DNA reads TGTGCCAGGTCCGGGGCCCGGACAGGGGGCGGGGGCTACACCTTC.

Only one count was recorded for this clone. This rearrangement joins TRBV6-1 to TRBJ1-3; D uncertain. CDR3 length: 16 residues. The V gene lost 0 bases and the J gene lost 0 bases, with 9 bases spanning the gap. The germline gives CDR1 MNHNS, CDR2 SASEGT. For the CDR3, the DNA is TGTGCCAGCAGTGAAGCGCCCCTAGACTCTGGAAACACCATATATTTT. Protein: CASSEAPLDSGNTIYF.

This chain links TRBV19 with TRBJ2-5; 9 bases align to TRBD2. With V trimmed by 3 bases and J by 3 bases, 2 bases remained unmatched. Per the germline V gene, CDR1 is LNHDA and CDR2 is SQIVND (reference sequence). The CDR3 runs to 14 residues. CDR3 sequence: CASSMGLAEETQYF. The CDR3 DNA reads TGTGCCAGTAGTATGGGACTAGCAGAAGAGACCCAGTACTTC.

CDR3 region: CASSGGGSEQYF. The DNA of the CDR3 is TGTGCCAGCAGCGGCGGGGGGAGCGAGCAGTACTTC. The genes are TRBV7-9 and TRBJ2-7; TRBD2 agrees at 8 bases. With 5 bases clipped from V and 6 bases from J, the junction kept 3 bases outside the gene matches. The CDR3 length is 12 residues. Germline V gene data show CDR1 as SEHNR and CDR2 as FQNEAQ (reference sequence). The full variable domain, rest sourced from reference TRBV7-9 and TRBJ2-7, is DTGVSQNPRHKITKRGQNVTFRCDPISEHNRLYWYRQTLGQGPEFLTYFQNEAQLEKSRLLSDRFSAERPKGSFSTLEIQRTEQGDSAMYLCASSGGGSEQYFGPGTRLTVT.

V gene TRBV6-6 combines with J gene TRBJ1-6; the D is unclear. V was cut by 2 bases and J by 3 bases, with 5 bases left in between. The CDR3 is 14 amino acids. Germline CDR1 and CDR2: MNHNY and SVGAGI (reference sequence). The CDR3 DNA reads TGTGCCAGCAGTTACGCGTACTATAATTCACCCCTCCACTTT. Amino acid sequence: CASSYAYYNSPLHF.

This clone was recorded once. This chain connects TRBV24-1 to TRBJ1-2, with TRBD1 identical over 10 bases. Germline assignment: CDR1 KGHDR and CDR2 SFDVKD. The CDR3 runs 16 residues. V gave up 3 bases and J gave up 9 bases; unmatched junction bases: 12. Here the CDR3 DNA reads TGTGCCACCAGTGATCCGACCGGGACAGGGGATAACAGCTACACCTTC. This sequence encodes CATSDPTGTGDNSYTF.

This chain links TRBV3-1 (or the pseudogene TRBV3-2) with TRBJ2-7; 9 bases agree with TRBD2. V lost 4 bases and J lost 0; bases outside the gene matches: 1. Germline V gene sequence: CDR1 LGHDT, CDR2 YNNKEL (reference sequence). CDR3 length: 14 amino acids. The CDR3 here is CASSLSGGSYEQYF. For the CDR3, the DNA is TGTGCCAGCAGCCTTAGCGGGGGCTCCTACGAGCAGTACTTC.

The chain employs TRBV28 and TRBJ1-5; tentatively, D is TRBD1 (6 bases). The CDR3 has 14 amino acids. From germline, CDR1 is MDHEN and CDR2 SYDVKM. V was clipped by 3 bases and J by 7 bases, with 13 bases between them. The DNA for the CDR3 is TGTGCCAGCAGTTTGGGGGGGGGCAGGCAGCCCCAGCATTTT. Protein sequence: CASSLGGGRQPQHF.

This sequence joins TRBV2 and TRBJ2-1; 8 nucleotides match TRBD1. The CDR3 is made up of 15 amino acids. Germline CDR1 SNHLY, CDR2 FYNNEI. Trimming removed 6 bases from V and 7 bases from J; junction bases left unmatched: 11. CDR3 in amino acids: CASSYDRGQRNEQFF. In nucleotides, the CDR3 is TGTGCCAGCAGCTACGACAGGGGACAGAGGAATGAGCAGTTCTTC.

The chain combines TRBV9 with TRBJ1-1; 8 bases match TRBD1. Germline V gene sequence: CDR1 SGDLS, CDR2 YYNGEE. V was pared by 4 bases and J by 4 bases, with 3 bases of the junction left unmatched. The CDR3 extends over 13 amino acids. The CDR3 DNA is TGTGCCAGCAGCCTAACAGGGGGCACTGAAGCTTTCTTT. Its translation is CASSLTGGTEAFF.